Listed below are T cell receptor beta chains from one sample, sequenced in a study of shared clonotypes between healthy human individuals. The data were produced by immunoSEQ multiplex PCR, yet TCRdb's version contains in-frame clones alone and is incomplete. Of hundreds of thousands of clones in the sample, 95% to 98% were seen once. Sequencing was done on a sample of naive CD8+ T cells sorted from blood. The receptors shown here come from a young man in good health. Both conserved end residues are part of each CDR3. A D gene is named only where the DNA matches it firmly. Some rows have no size entry. The others give once, few or many, or a class for an expanded clone.

V	J	size	D	DNA	CDR3
TRBV28	TRBJ2-7	-	-	TGTGCCAGCAGTCAGCCGGTGGGACGGACATCCTACGAGCAGTACTTC	CASSQPVGRTSYEQYF
TRBV27	TRBJ1-2	-	-	TGTGCCAGCAGTTCCCATTCGTTCGGCGACTATGGCTACACCTTC	CASSSHSFGDYGYTF
TRBV9	TRBJ2-1	-	TRBD2	TGTGCCAGCAGCGTAGCGGGACTACAGTACAATGAGCAGTTCTTC	CASSVAGLQYNEQFF
TRBV30	TRBJ1-2	-	-	TGTGCCTGGGCAGAGAACTATGGCTACACCTTC	CAWAENYGYTF
TRBV11-2	TRBJ2-2	-	-	TGTGCCAGCAGCGGAAAGACTACCGGGGAGCTGTTTTTT	CASSGKTTGELFF
TRBV7-9	TRBJ2-1	-	-	TGTGCCAGCAGCTATGACGACAATGAGCAGTTCTTC	CASSYDDNEQFF
TRBV11-2	TRBJ2-7	-	-	TGTGCCAGCAGCTTAACGCGTCCCGATCAGTACTTC	CASSLTRPDQYF
TRBV28	TRBJ2-5	-	-	TGTGCCAGCCCTCTTTTCGCGGCAGGACAAGAGACCCAGTACTTC	CASPLFAAGQETQYF
TRBV10-3	TRBJ2-1	-	TRBD2	TGTGCCACCGCCGCCTCCGCGGGGGGATCCTACAATGAGCAGTTCTTC	CATAASAGGSYNEQFF
TRBV19	TRBJ2-3	-	TRBD2	TGTGCCAGCGGACTAGGGATGACGCAGTATTTT	CASGLGMTQYF
TRBV7-9	TRBJ1-2	-	TRBD1	TGTGCCAGCAGCAGGGACAGGGGAGGCTACACCTTC	CASSRDRGGYTF
TRBV5-1	TRBJ1-2	-	-	TGCGCCAGCAGCGCACGGGATCTGCATGGCTACACCTTC	CASSARDLHGYTF
TRBV29-1	TRBJ1-2	once	TRBD1	TGCAGCGTTGTGCGGACAGGGATTTATGGCTACACCTTC	CSVVRTGIYGYTF
TRBV27	TRBJ1-2	-	-	TGTGCCAGCAGTTTATCGGCAGGGGCAGATATGAACTATGGCTACACCTTC	CASSLSAGADMNYGYTF
TRBV7-9	TRBJ2-7	-	-	TGTGCCAGCAGCGTTCCCGGTCAGAGGAGCTCCTACGAGCAGTACTTC	CASSVPGQRSSYEQYF
TRBV6-6	TRBJ1-2	once	TRBD1	TGTGCCAGCAGTTACCTGGGACAGGGGGCCAGCTACACCTTC	CASSYLGQGASYTF
TRBV7-9	TRBJ2-6	-	-	TGTGCCAGCAGGGATTCAGACAGCACTGACAACGTCCTGACTTTC	CASRDSDSTDNVLTF
TRBV4-3	TRBJ1-3	-	-	TGCGCCAGCAGCCAAGACCCAGGGATCTCTGGAAACACCATATATTTT	CASSQDPGISGNTIYF
TRBV28	TRBJ1-5	-	-	TGTGCCAGCAGTCCCTATAGCAATCAGCCCCAGCATTTT	CASSPYSNQPQHF
TRBV9	TRBJ2-5	-	-	TGTGCCAGCAGCGTAGGGAATCCCGAGACCCAGTACTTC	CASSVGNPETQYF
TRBV9	TRBJ2-2	-	-	TGTGCCAGCAGCGGCAGCTTTCAGGGGTACGGGGAGCTGTTTTTT	CASSGSFQGYGELFF
TRBV19	TRBJ2-7	-	-	TGTGCCAGTAGCCCACGGGGCCCCTCCTACGAGCAGTACTTC	CASSPRGPSYEQYF
TRBV7-9	TRBJ2-5	-	-	TGTGCCAGCAGCTTAGCGGGGGGCGCAGGAGGAGAGACCCAGTACTTC	CASSLAGGAGGETQYF
TRBV9	TRBJ2-3	-	-	TGTGCCAGCAGCGTAGGGGGCGGGACTAGCACAGATACGCAGTATTTT	CASSVGGGTSTDTQYF
TRBV7-9	TRBJ1-5	-	-	TGTGCCAGCAGCAGAGGGGCTGACCGTGGGCCCCAGCATTTT	CASSRGADRGPQHF
TRBV9	TRBJ2-5	-	TRBD2	TGTGCCAGCAGCGCAACTAGCGGGAGGCCAGAGACCCAGTACTTC	CASSATSGRPETQYF
TRBV27	TRBJ1-5	-	-	TGTGCCAGCAGCATCGGGGGGCAGCCCCAGCATTTT	CASSIGGQPQHF
TRBV7-9	TRBJ2-7	-	TRBD2	TGTGCCAGCATTCCAGGACTAGCGGGCGCCCCCTACGAGCAGTACTTC	CASIPGLAGAPYEQYF
TRBV6-5	TRBJ2-1	-	-	TGTGCCAGCAGTTACGCGGACAGTACCTACAATGAGCAGTTCTTC	CASSYADSTYNEQFF
TRBV27	TRBJ2-1	-	-	TGTGCCAGCAGTTTATCACAGAACAATGAGCAGTTCTTC	CASSLSQNNEQFF
TRBV6-5	TRBJ2-1	-	-	TGTGCCAGCAGTTACTCCGGGGTTGGAGAGCAGTTCTTC	CASSYSGVGEQFF
TRBV5-6	TRBJ1-2	-	TRBD1	TGTGCCAGCAGCTTGGGACAGGGATTAAGCTATGGCTACACCTTC	CASSLGQGLSYGYTF
TRBV7-2	TRBJ1-5	once	TRBD1	TGTGCCAGCAGCCCACTCCCGGGACAGACCTATAGCAATCAGCCCCAGCATTTT	CASSPLPGQTYSNQPQHF
TRBV6-1	TRBJ2-5	-	-	TGTGCCAGCTCCGAAGTCTGGCGGCTCCAAGAGACCCAGTACTTC	CASSEVWRLQETQYF
TRBV4-1	TRBJ2-7	-	TRBD2	TGCGCCAGCAGCCAAGCACTAGCGTCCGAGCAGTACTTC	CASSQALASEQYF
TRBV9	TRBJ2-1	-	TRBD2	TGTGCCAGCAGCCGAACTAGCGGGAGGCTTAGCTCCTACAATGAGCAGTTCTTC	CASSRTSGRLSSYNEQFF
TRBV7-8	TRBJ2-2	-	-	TGTGCCAGCAGGATGGGGGGCCCCATCACCGGGGAGCTGTTTTTT	CASRMGGPITGELFF
TRBV6-5	TRBJ2-1	-	-	TGTGCCACCGCGGGGTTAGCAGGTGACAATGAGCAGTTCTTC	CATAGLAGDNEQFF
TRBV29-1	TRBJ2-2	-	-	TGCAGCGTTGATTCAGGGGCCACCGGGGAGCTGTTTTTT	CSVDSGATGELFF
TRBV25-1	TRBJ2-7	-	TRBD1	TGTGCCAGCAGGGAGGGGGGGACAGGGTACGAGCAGTACTTC	CASREGGTGYEQYF
TRBV9	TRBJ2-3	-	-	TGTGCCAGCGGGGGGCGGTTGCAGTATTTT	CASGGRLQYF
TRBV9	TRBJ2-3	-	-	TGTGCCAGCAGCGTATATGGGGCCCACAGAGATACGCAGTATTTT	CASSVYGAHRDTQYF
TRBV2	TRBJ2-5	-	-	TGTGCCAGCACTTTCAGCGAGACCCAGTACTTC	CASTFSETQYF
TRBV4-1	TRBJ2-5	-	-	TGCGCCAGCAGCCTTCGACAGGGAGGGGAGACCCAGTACTTC	CASSLRQGGETQYF
TRBV4-3	TRBJ1-5	-	-	TGCGCCAGCAGCCGGAGGCGGGGGCAGCCCCAGCATTTT	CASSRRRGQPQHF
TRBV5-1	TRBJ2-5	-	TRBD1	TGCGCCAGCAGCCCCGGGACAGGGGTGGAGACCCAGTACTTC	CASSPGTGVETQYF
TRBV9	TRBJ2-7	once	-	TGTGCCAGCAGCGCCCATCTAGGCGCCTACGAGCAGTACTTC	CASSAHLGAYEQYF
TRBV13	TRBJ1-1	-	-	TGTGCCAGCAGCCCTCAATTGACAACGAACACTGAAGCTTTCTTT	CASSPQLTTNTEAFF